This T cell receptor beta chain comes out of a study of blood T cell repertoires in COVID-19. The germline gives CDR1 SGDLS, CDR2 YYNGEE. This CDR3 contains 14 residues. Trimming removed 0 bases from V and 1 base from J, with 7 bases in between. In the source study's methods: Amplification from reference gene primers served as the basis for estimated nucleated cell counts. The assay was immunoSEQ multiplex PCR, and TCRdb's table has in-frame clones only and misses some. The DNA was the basis for D and trimming; V, J and clone size are from that table. The sample consists of 200,000 to 250,000 clones, about 90% of them appearing once.

The receptor was isolated from a woman aged 55-69 years with acute or convalescent COVID-19. The sequencing input was peripheral blood. The chain couples TRBV9 to TRBJ2-5; D possibly corresponds to TRBD1 (5 bases). Here the CDR3 DNA reads TGTGCCAGCAGCGTAGGGCAGGGCCAAGAGACCCAGTACTTC. It is translated as CASSVGQGQETQYF.